Listed below are T cell receptor beta chains from one sample, sequenced in a study of memory CD4+ T cells and cytomegalovirus serostatus. The data were produced by immunoSEQ multiplex PCR, yet TCRdb's version contains in-frame clones alone and is incomplete. This table holds approximately 60,000 clones, over 70% found once. Material: memory CD4+ T cells from blood. These receptors were obtained from an adult in good health and CMV-seropositive. Both conserved end residues are part of each CDR3. The D gene is left open where the match is weak. The size entry is marked missing in some rows and otherwise reads once, few, many or a size class.

v_gene	j_gene	d_gene	abundance	CDR3nt	CDR3aa
TRBV21-1	TRBJ2-2	.	.	TGTGCCAGCAGCAGCAATCTAGCGCCGAATAACACCGGGGAGCTGTTTTTT	CASSSNLAPNNTGELFF
TRBV28	TRBJ1-1	.	.	TGTGCCAGCAGTTTGGGGGGATCGAACACTGAAGCTTTCTTT	CASSLGGSNTEAFF
TRBV6-5	TRBJ1-3	.	.	TGTGCCAGCAGTAAGGACAGACCCTCTGGAAACACCATATATTTT	CASSKDRPSGNTIYF
TRBV5-1	TRBJ2-2	TRBD2	.	TGCGCCAGCCTTTCGGGACTAGCGGGAGAGACCGGGGAGCTGTTTTTT	CASLSGLAGETGELFF
TRBV10-3	TRBJ2-7	TRBD2	.	TGTGCCATCAGTGGAGGAGCGGGAGGGAACTCCTACGAGCAGTACTTC	CAISGGAGGNSYEQYF
TRBV7-9	TRBJ2-4	.	.	TGTGCCAGCAGCGCATTAGGGGCGGGAAACATTCAGTACTTC	CASSALGAGNIQYF
TRBV9	TRBJ2-5	.	.	TGTGCCAGCAGCGCGGGGCTGGGGTGGGAGACCCAGTACTTC	CASSAGLGWETQYF
TRBV28	TRBJ1-4	.	.	TGTGCCAGCAGTATCCAGGGGGAAAAACTGTTTTTT	CASSIQGEKLFF
TRBV4-1	TRBJ1-5	.	.	TGCGCCAGCAGCCAAGATCTTACGGGGACTAATCAGCCCCAGCATTTT	CASSQDLTGTNQPQHF
TRBV19	TRBJ2-4	.	.	TGTGCCACGGCCTCCCAGGGCGTTAGCGACATTCAGTACTTC	CATASQGVSDIQYF
TRBV5-1	TRBJ2-5	TRBD1	.	TGCGCCAGCAGCTTCAGGGGGCGCAGCCTCCAAGAGACCCAGTACTTC	CASSFRGRSLQETQYF
TRBV19	TRBJ1-1	.	.	TGTGCCAGTAGTATTGAGCCCCGGGCGGAAGCTTTCTTT	CASSIEPRAEAFF
TRBV18	TRBJ2-7	.	.	TGTGCCAGCTCACCACCGTACGGAACTTACGAGCAGTACTTC	CASSPPYGTYEQYF
TRBV19	TRBJ2-1	TRBD2	.	TGTGCCAGTAGTTTTCCGGGACTAGTGAATAATGAGCAGTTCTTC	CASSFPGLVNNEQFF
TRBV6-5	TRBJ2-5	.	.	TGTGCCAGCAGTTACCAAGTTCGCGAGACCCAGTACTTC	CASSYQVRETQYF
TRBV5-6	TRBJ1-2	.	.	TGTGCCAGCAGCTTGGTTAGTTCCTATGGCTACACCTTC	CASSLVSSYGYTF
TRBV7-9	TRBJ1-5	TRBD1	.	TGTGCCAGCAGCCGGGGACAGGGGAGTAGTCAGCCCCAGCATTTT	CASSRGQGSSQPQHF
TRBV4-3	TRBJ2-1	TRBD2	.	TGCGCCAGCAGCCGCGGGACTAGCGCGAGCTCCTACAATGAGCAGTTCTTC	CASSRGTSASSYNEQFF
TRBV2	TRBJ1-2	TRBD1	few	TGTGCCAGCAGAGCCGGGACAGGGAACTATGGCTACACCTTC	CASRAGTGNYGYTF
TRBV14	TRBJ1-1	.	.	TGTGCCAGCAGCCAAGTTGTCAGCTCTACTGAAGCTTTCTTT	CASSQVVSSTEAFF